The 4 T cell receptor beta chains below come from one sample, sequenced in a study of T cell responses to AZD1222 COVID-19 vaccine. The repertoire was sequenced with immunoSEQ multiplex PCR; TCRdb's copy has only in-frame clones and lacks some. The sample yields some 130,000 clones, over 90% seen once. The sequencing used peripheral blood, collected on day 0 of AZD1222 vaccination. These receptors were obtained from an adult in good health.

The J gene is TRBJ2-1, the V gene TRBV11-3; the D is unclear. The CDR3 runs to 14 residues. CDR1 and CDR2 from the germline V gene are SGHNT and YENEEA. Trimming left V 1 base short and J 7 bases short, with 11 bases between. The CDR3 protein is CASSLGGFANEQFF. For the CDR3, the DNA is TGTGCCAGCAGCTTAGGTGGTTTTGCTAATGAGCAGTTCTTC.

CDR3 nucleotide sequence: TGTGCCTTGTCTAGCGGCCTTGTTGAGCAGTACTTC. It translates to CALSSGLVEQYF. The genes are TRBV30 and TRBJ2-7; 7 bases align to TRBD2. The CDR3 extends over 12 amino acids. Trimming cost V 7 bases and J 7 bases; bases outside gene matches: 10. The germline gives CDR1 GTSNPN, CDR2 SVGIG (reference sequence).

The V gene is TRBV7-9, the J gene TRBJ1-6, with 8 nucleotides matching TRBD1. V lost 4 bases, J lost 2 bases, and 4 bases stayed unmatched. This CDR3 is built from 16 residues. CDR1 is SEHNR, CDR2 FQNEAQ, per germline (reference sequence). The CDR3 reads CASSSGQDTYNSPLHF. The DNA of the CDR3 is TGTGCCAGCAGCTCGGGACAGGACACCTATAATTCACCCCTCCACTTT.

The V call is TRBV10-2, the J call TRBJ1-1; D is uncertain. This CDR3 has 13 amino acids. V was trimmed by 4 bases and J by 3 bases, leaving 9 bases between them. Germline CDR1 WSHSY, CDR2 SAAADI. The DNA for the CDR3 is TGCGCCAGCAGTGGCGGAGTCCACACTGAAGCTTTCTTT. Protein: CASSGGVHTEAFF.